This entry features one T cell receptor (beta chain) sequence. The V gene's germline CDR1 is SGHVS and CDR2 FNYEAQ. The V segment lost 1 base and the J segment 2 bases; nucleotides outside the gene matches: 5. The CDR3 extends over 16 amino acids. This specimen belongs to a study of cytomegalovirus exposure and HLA in healthy donors. In the study overall: A data release that came early held around 85 million unique TCRs from HLA-typed donors. Among the 300 to 500 genotyped donors, over 70% were placed in the Caucasian-associated ancestry cluster.

Primers: 60 Vbeta forward and 13 Jbeta reverse. Some clones are missing from TCRdb's copy, which holds only in-frame ones; the method was immunoSEQ multiplex PCR. The data hold some 180,000 clones, with 80% observed a single time. Sequenced input: PBMCs. The receptor's source is a girl aged 5-17 years in good health and CMV-seropositive. The chain joins TRBV7-6 to TRBJ2-4; 7 bases fit TRBD2. CDR3 region: CASSLGPGTTKNIQYF. CDR3 nucleotide sequence: TGTGCCAGCAGCTTAGGACCAGGGACTACCAAAAACATTCAGTACTTC.